This T cell receptor (beta chain) was identified in a study of OX40 agonist ivuxolimab in advanced cancers. At the level of the study: Intravenous ivuxolimab at 0.01 to 10 mg/kg was given to patients every 2 weeks. Study results and limitations: Nonresponders included some who also had low normalized T-cell clonal expansion. By week 6 at 0.1 to 3.0 mg/kg, blood CD4+ and CD8+ T cells had expanded clonally.

A note on this clone: Its specificity is unknown.

Using immunoSEQ multiplex PCR, the repertoire was profiled, and TCRdb retains in-frame clones only, with some absent. This sample has approximately 32,000 clones, with more than 70% found just once. CDR3 length equals 15 residues. The V gene's germline CDR1 is MNHEY and CDR2 SVGAGI. Trimming stripped 2 bases from V and 2 bases from J, with 10 bases between. The source of this sequence is an adult with an advanced solid tumor such as melanoma, head and neck, liver or kidney cancer. The chain combines TRBV6-5 with TRBJ2-1; D is undetermined. The material sequenced was CD4+ or CD8+ T cells sorted from blood, taken in a trial of the OX40 agonist ivuxolimab. The CDR3 sequence is CASSYTSVAYNEQFF. The CDR3 bases are TGTGCCAGCAGTTACACCAGCGTAGCCTACAATGAGCAGTTCTTC.